This T cell receptor beta chain appears in the sequencing data of a study of cytomegalovirus exposure and HLA in healthy donors. Study results and limitations: Cytomegalovirus status was reportedly diagnosed by the classifier with high sensitivity and specificity. Rarity held for most TCR sequences, but there were some public TCRs that occurred in many donors. The study labeled fewer than 200 TCR beta chains cytomegalovirus-associated.

A remark on this clone: Its specificity is unknown.

With 7 bases removed from V and 6 bases from J, the gap between germline ends came to 15 bases. Germline V gene lookup returns CDR1 MNHEY and CDR2 SVGAGI. The CDR3 is 13 amino acids. This table comes from immunoSEQ multiplex PCR, and its TCRdb copy is limited to in-frame clones, with some not included. Here the sample spans hundreds of thousands of clones, roughly 87% being singletons. The clonotype was recovered from a man in his late teens or twenties in good health and CMV-seropositive. Material for sequencing was PBMCs. The chain couples TRBV6-5 to TRBJ1-2, with D unresolved. In DNA, the CDR3 is TGTGCCAGCAATTCAGAGATGATGGATGGCTACACCTTC. Residues: CASNSEMMDGYTF.